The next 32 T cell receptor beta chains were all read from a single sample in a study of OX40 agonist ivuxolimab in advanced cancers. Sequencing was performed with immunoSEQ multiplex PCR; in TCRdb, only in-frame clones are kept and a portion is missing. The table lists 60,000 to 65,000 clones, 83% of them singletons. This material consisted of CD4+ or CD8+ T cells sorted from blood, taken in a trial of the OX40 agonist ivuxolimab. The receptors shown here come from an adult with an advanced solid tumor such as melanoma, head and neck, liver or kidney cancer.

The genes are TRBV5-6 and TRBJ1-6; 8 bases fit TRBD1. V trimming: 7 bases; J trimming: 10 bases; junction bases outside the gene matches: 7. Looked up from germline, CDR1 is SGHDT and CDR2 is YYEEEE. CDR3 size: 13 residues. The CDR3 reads CASGGQVGSPLHF. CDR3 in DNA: TGTGCCAGCGGGGGACAGGTCGGATCACCCCTCCACTTT.

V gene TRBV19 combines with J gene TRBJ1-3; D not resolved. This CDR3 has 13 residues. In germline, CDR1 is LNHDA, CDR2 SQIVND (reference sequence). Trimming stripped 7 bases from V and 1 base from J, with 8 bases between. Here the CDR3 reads CASTTASGNTIYF. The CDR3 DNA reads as TGTGCCAGTACGACTGCTTCTGGAAACACCATATATTTT.

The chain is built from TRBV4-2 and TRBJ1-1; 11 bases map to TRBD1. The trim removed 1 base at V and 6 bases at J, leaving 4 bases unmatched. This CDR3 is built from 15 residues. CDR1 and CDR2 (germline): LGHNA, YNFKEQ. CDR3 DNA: TGTGCCAGCAGCCAAGTCGGACAGGGGGCCCCTGAAGCTTTCTTT. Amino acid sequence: CASSQVGQGAPEAFF.

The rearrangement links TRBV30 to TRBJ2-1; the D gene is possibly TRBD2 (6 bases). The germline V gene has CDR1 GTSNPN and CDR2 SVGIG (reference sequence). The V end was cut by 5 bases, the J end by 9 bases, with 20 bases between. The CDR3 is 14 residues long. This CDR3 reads CAWGAGLLRGEQFF. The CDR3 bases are TGTGCCTGGGGGGCGGGACTTTTACGGGGTGAGCAGTTCTTC.

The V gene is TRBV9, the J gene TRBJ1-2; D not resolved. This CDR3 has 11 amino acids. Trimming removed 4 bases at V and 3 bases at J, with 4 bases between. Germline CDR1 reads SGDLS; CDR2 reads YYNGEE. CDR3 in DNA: TGTGCCAGCAGCCATGACTATGGCTACACCTTC. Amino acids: CASSHDYGYTF.

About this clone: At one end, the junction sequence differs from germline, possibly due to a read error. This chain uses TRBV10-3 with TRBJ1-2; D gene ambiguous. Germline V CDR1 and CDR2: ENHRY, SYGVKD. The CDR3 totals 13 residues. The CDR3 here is CALRSAVTDGYTF. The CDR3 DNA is TGTGCCCTCAGAAGTGCAGTCACTGATGGCTACACCTTC.

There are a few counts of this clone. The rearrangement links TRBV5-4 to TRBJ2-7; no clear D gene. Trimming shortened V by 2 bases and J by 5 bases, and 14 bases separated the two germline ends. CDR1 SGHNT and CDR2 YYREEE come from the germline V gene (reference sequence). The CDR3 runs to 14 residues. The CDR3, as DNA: TGTGCCAGCAGCTTATCCAAGGCAGCCAACGAGCAGTACTTC. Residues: CASSLSKAANEQYF.

The CDR3 reads CASSPQRVGTDTQYF. CDR3 DNA sequence: TGTGCCAGCTCACCACAGCGAGTCGGAACAGATACGCAGTATTTT. This rearrangement joins TRBV18 to TRBJ2-3; D is ambiguous. Between the trimmed V and J ends, which lost 1 base and 3 bases, there was a span of 11 bases. This CDR3 has 15 amino acids. CDR1 is KGHSH and CDR2 is LQKENI in the germline V gene. The entire variable domain, with the rest obtained from reference TRBV18 and TRBJ2-3, is as follows: NAGVMQNPRHLVRRRGQEARLRCSPMKGHSHVYWYRQLPEEGLKFMVYLQKENIIDESGMPKERFSAEFPKEGPSILRIQQVVRGDSAAYFCASSPQRVGTDTQYFGPGTRLTVL.

The CDR3 DNA follows: TGTGCCAGCAGCTTAACGGGAGTGGGGGAGACCCAGTACTTC. This gives the protein CASSLTGVGETQYF. V and J are TRBV11-2 and TRBJ2-5; D is possibly TRBD2 (6 bases). Germline V gene sequence: CDR1 SGHAT, CDR2 FQNNGV. Trimming cost V 2 bases and J 5 bases, with 12 bases left between them. The CDR3 contains 14 residues. Full variable domain (rest looked up from reference TRBV11-2 and TRBJ2-5): EAGVAQSPRYKIIEKRQSVAFWCNPISGHATLYWYQQILGQGPKLLIQFQNNGVVDDSQLPKDRFSAERLKGVDSTLKIQPAKLEDSAVYLCASSLTGVGETQYFGPGTRLLVL.

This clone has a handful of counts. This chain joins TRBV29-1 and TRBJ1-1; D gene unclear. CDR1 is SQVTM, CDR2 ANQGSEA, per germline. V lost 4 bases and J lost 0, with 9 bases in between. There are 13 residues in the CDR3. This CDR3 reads CSVGGILNTEAFF. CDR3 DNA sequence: TGCAGCGTTGGCGGCATCTTGAACACTGAAGCTTTCTTT.

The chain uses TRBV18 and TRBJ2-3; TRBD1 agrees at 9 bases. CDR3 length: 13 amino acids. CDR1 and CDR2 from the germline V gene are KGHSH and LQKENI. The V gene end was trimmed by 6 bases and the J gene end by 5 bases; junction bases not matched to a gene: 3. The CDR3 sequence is CASSAGQGDTQYF. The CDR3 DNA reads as TGTGCCAGCTCGGCGGGACAGGGAGATACGCAGTATTTT. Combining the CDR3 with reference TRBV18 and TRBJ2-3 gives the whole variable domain NAGVMQNPRHLVRRRGQEARLRCSPMKGHSHVYWYRQLPEEGLKFMVYLQKENIIDESGMPKERFSAEFPKEGPSILRIQQVVRGDSAAYFCASSAGQGDTQYFGPGTRLTVL.

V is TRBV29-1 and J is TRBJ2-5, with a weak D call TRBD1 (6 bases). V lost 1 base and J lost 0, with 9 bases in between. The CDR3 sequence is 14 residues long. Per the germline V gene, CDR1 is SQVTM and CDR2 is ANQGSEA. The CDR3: CSVEGGPNQETQYF. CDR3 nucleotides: TGCAGCGTTGAAGGGGGGCCGAACCAAGAGACCCAGTACTTC.

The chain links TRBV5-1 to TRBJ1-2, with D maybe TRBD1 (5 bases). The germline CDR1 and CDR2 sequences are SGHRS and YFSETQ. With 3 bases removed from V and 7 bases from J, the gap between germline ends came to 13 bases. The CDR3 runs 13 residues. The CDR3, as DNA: TGCGCCAGCAGCTCGTCGGGGCCTGCTGGCTACACCTTC. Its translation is CASSSSGPAGYTF.

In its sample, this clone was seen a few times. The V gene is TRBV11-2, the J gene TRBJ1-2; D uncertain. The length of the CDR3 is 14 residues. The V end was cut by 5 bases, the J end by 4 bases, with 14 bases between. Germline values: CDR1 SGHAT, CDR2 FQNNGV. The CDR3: CASSRTGQIYGYTF. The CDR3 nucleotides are TGTGCCAGCAGCCGAACCGGTCAGATCTATGGCTACACCTTC.

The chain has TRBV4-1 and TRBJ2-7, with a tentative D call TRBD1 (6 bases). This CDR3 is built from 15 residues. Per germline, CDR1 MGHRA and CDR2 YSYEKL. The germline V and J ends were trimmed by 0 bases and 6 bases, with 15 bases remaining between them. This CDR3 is CASSQENRVPSEQYF. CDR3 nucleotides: TGCGCCAGCAGCCAAGAAAACAGGGTTCCTTCCGAGCAGTACTTC.

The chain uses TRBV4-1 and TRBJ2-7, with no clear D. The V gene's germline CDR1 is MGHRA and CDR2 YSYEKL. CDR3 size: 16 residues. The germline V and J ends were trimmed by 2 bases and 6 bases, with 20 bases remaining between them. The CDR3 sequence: CASSQTLRAPIGEQYF. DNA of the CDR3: TGCGCCAGCAGCCAAACCCTCCGGGCCCCTATAGGCGAGCAGTACTTC.

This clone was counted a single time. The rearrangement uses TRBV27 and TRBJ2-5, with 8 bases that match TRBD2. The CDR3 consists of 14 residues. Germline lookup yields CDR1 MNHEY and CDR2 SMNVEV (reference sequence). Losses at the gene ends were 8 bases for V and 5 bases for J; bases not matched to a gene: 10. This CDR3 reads CASGEPGGAETQYF. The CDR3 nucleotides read TGTGCCAGCGGAGAACCGGGGGGGGCGGAGACCCAGTACTTC.

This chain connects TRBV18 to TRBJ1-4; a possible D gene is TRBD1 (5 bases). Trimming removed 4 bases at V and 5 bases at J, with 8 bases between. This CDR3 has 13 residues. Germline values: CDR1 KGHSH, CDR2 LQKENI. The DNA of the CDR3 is TGTGCCAGCTCACGGGACTTAAATGAAAAACTGTTTTTT. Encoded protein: CASSRDLNEKLFF. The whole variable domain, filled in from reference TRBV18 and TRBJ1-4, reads NAGVMQNPRHLVRRRGQEARLRCSPMKGHSHVYWYRQLPEEGLKFMVYLQKENIIDESGMPKERFSAEFPKEGPSILRIQQVVRGDSAAYFCASSRDLNEKLFFGSGTQLSVL.

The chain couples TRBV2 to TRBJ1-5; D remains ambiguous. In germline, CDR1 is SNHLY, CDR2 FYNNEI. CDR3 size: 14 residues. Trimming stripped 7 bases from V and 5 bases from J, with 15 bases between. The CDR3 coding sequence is TGTGCCAGCATGGAAGGGTTTGGCGATCAGCCCCAGCATTTT. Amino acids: CASMEGFGDQPQHF.

The CDR3 here is CASSYGDRATEAFF. The DNA of the CDR3 is TGTGCCAGCAGTTACGGGGACAGGGCCACTGAAGCTTTCTTT. The chain combines TRBV6-6 with TRBJ1-1; TRBD1 matches at 9 bases. From germline, CDR1 is MNHNY and CDR2 SVGAGI (reference sequence). V dropped 2 bases and J dropped 4; count of bases not matched to a gene: 2. CDR3 size: 14 residues.

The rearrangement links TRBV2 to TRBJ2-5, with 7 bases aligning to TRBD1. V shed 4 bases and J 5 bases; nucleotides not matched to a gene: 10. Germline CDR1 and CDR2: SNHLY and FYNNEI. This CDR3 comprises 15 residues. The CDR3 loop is CASSGQGVLGETQYF. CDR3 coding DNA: TGTGCCAGCAGTGGCCAGGGGGTTTTGGGGGAGACCCAGTACTTC.

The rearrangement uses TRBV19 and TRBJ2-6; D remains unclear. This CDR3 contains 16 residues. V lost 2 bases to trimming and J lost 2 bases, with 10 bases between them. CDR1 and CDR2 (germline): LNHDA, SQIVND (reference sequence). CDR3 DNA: TGTGCCAGTAGTATACGAGGTGGGACTGGGGCCAACGTCCTGACTTTC. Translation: CASSIRGGTGANVLTF.

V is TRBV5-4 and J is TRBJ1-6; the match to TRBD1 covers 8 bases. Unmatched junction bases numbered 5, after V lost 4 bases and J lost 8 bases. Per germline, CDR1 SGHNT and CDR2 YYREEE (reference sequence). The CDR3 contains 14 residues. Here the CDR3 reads CASSRGQGYSPLHF. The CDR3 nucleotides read TGTGCCAGCAGCCGTGGACAGGGCTATTCACCCCTCCACTTT.

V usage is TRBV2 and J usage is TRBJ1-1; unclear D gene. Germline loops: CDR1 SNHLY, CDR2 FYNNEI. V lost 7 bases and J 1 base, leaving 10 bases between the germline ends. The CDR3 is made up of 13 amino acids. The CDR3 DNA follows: TGTGCCAGCAACAGACAAGAGAACACTGAAGCTTTCTTT. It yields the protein CASNRQENTEAFF.

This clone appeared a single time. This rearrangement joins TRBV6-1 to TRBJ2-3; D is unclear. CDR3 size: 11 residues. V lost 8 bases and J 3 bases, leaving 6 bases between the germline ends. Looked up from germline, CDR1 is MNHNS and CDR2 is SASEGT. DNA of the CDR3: TGTGCCAGCCTGCGGACAGATACGCAGTATTTT. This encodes CASLRTDTQYF.

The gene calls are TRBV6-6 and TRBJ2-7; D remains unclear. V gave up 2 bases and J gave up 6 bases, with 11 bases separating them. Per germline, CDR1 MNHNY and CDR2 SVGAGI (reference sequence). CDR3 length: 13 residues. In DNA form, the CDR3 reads TGTGCCAGCAGTTACGTCCGGTTCAGCGAGCAGTACTTC. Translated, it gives CASSYVRFSEQYF.

CDR3 sequence reads: CASSLGSGPTEAFF. The CDR3 DNA reads TGTGCCAGCAGCTTAGGATCGGGGCCCACTGAAGCTTTCTTT. The V call is TRBV11-3, the J call TRBJ1-1, with a possible D match to TRBD1 (5 bases). The V end was cut by 1 base, the J end by 4 bases, with 10 bases between. The CDR3 totals 14 residues. The V gene's germline CDR1 is SGHNT and CDR2 YENEEA.

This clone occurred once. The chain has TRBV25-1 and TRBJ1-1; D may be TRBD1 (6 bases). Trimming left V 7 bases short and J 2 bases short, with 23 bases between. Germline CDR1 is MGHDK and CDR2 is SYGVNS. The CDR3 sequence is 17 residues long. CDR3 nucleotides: TGTGCCAGCACCCAGCAAGGGGGGGAGAAAATAAACACTGAAGCTTTCTTT. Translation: CASTQQGGEKINTEAFF.

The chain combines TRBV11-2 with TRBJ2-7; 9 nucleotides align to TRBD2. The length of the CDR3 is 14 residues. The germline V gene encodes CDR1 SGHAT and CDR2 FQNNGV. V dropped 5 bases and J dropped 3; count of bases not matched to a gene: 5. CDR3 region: CASSTLAGHYEQYF. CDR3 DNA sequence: TGTGCCAGCAGCACCCTAGCGGGGCACTACGAGCAGTACTTC.

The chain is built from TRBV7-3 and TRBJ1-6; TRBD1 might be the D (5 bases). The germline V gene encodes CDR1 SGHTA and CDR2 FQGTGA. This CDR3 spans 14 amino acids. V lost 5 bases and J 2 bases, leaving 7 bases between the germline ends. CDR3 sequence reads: CASSEGAYNSPLHF. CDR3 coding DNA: TGTGCCAGCAGCGAAGGGGCCTATAATTCACCCCTCCACTTT.

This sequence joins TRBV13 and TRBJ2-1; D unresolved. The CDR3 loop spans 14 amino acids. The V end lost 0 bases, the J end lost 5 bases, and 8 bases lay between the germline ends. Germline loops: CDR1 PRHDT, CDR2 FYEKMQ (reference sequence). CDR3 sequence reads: CASSLGRKDNEQFF. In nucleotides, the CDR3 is TGTGCCAGCAGCTTAGGCAGAAAGGACAATGAGCAGTTCTTC.

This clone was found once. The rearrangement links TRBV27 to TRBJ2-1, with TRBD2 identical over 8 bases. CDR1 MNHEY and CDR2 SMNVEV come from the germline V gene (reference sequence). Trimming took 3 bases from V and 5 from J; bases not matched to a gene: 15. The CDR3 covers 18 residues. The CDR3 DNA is TGTGCCAGCAGTTTCGACGCGGGGGGACAAGGGACCAACAATGAGCAGTTCTTC. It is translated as CASSFDAGGQGTNNEQFF.